This T cell receptor (beta chain) is from a study of shared clonotypes between healthy human individuals. The V end lost 6 bases, the J end lost 7 bases, and 13 bases lay between the germline ends. The CDR3 loop spans 12 amino acids. Per germline, CDR1 MNHEY and CDR2 SMNVEV (reference sequence). Deep was the level at which the assay was run. The assay was immunoSEQ multiplex PCR, and TCRdb's table has in-frame clones only and misses some. The sample includes around 1.4 million clones, around 98.5% seen only once; the top ten take 0.36%. This TCR was sampled from a man aged 30 to 39 in good health. The V gene is TRBV27, the J gene TRBJ2-7; perhaps D is TRBD1 or TRBD2 (5 bases each). Sequences were obtained from naive CD4+ T cells sorted from blood. The subset here: CD45RA+ positively selected. CDR3 residues: CASSEGWREQYF. The CDR3, as DNA: TGTGCCAGCAGCGAGGGGTGGAGGGAGCAGTACTTC.